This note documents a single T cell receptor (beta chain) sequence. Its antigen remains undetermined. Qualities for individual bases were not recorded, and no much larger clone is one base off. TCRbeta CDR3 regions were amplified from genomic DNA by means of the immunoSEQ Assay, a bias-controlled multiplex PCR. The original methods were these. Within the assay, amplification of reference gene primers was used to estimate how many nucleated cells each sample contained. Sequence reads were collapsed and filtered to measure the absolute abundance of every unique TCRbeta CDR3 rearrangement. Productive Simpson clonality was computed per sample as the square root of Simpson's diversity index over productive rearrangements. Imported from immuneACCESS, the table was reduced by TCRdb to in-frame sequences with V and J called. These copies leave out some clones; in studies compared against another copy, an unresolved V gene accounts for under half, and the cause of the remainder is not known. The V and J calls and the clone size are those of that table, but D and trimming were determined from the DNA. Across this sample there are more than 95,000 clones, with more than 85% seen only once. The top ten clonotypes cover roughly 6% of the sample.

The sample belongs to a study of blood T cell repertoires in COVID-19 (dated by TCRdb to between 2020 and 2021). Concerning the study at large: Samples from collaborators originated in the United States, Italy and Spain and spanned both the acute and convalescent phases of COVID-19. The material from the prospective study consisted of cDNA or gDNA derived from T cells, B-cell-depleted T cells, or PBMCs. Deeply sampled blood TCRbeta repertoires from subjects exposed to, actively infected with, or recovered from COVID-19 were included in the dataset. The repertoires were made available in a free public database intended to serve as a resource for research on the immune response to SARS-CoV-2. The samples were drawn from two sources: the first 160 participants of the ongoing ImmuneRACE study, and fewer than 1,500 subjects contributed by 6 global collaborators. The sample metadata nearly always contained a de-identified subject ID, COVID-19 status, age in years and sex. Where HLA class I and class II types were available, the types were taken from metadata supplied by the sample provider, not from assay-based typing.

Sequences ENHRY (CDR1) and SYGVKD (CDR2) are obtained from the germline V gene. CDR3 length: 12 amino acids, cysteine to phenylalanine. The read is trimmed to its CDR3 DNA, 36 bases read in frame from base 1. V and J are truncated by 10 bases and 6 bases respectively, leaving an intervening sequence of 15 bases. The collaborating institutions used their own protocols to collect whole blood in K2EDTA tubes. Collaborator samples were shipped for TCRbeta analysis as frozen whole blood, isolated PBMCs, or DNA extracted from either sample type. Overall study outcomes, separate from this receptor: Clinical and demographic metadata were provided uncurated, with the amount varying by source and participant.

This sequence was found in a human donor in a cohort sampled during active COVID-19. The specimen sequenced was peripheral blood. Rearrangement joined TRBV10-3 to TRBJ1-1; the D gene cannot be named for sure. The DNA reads TGTGCCAGCCGACGGGGTGATGCTGAAGCTTTCTTT. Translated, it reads CASRRGDAEAFF.